The source of this T cell receptor (beta chain) is a study of prognosis after radiotherapy for stage I lung cancer. Study-level points and caveats: Counts of unique TCR clones fell following stereotactic body radiation therapy, median around 10,000 versus 6,900.

From genomic DNA, TCR beta CDR3 was amplified by two-round multiplex PCR. For every TRBV and TRBJ gene, a specific primer was used in first-round PCR. Via MiXCR, TCRdb re-called the multiplex PCR reads, giving one row per CDR3 protein. The profile covers about 15,000 distinct CDR3 sequences, with around 40% appearing a single time and approximately 40% taken by the ten largest. This clonotype occurred a few times. Its antigen is still unknown. The V segment lost 6 bases and the J segment 4 bases; nucleotides outside the gene matches: 10. The germline V gene encodes CDR1 DFQATT and CDR2 SNEGSKA (reference sequence). The CDR3 runs to 17 residues. Collection of peripheral blood, in a volume of around 6.1 milliliters, was performed at each of two time points.

The TCR sequence derives from a donor at least 50 years old with non-small cell lung cancer. J is TRBJ2-2 and V is TRBV20-1; 14 bases fit TRBD2. The sample was PBMCs, taken before or after stereotactic body radiation therapy (not recorded which). Here the CDR3 reads CSANRLAGGNATGELFF. The CDR3, as DNA: TGCAGTGCAAACAGACTAGCGGGAGGGAATGCCACCGGGGAGCTGTTTTTT.